These 7 T cell receptor beta chains share one sample of origin, sequenced in a study of blood T cell repertoires in COVID-19. Here immunoSEQ multiplex PCR was the method, and the copy in TCRdb shows in-frame clones only, minus some. The sample has 90,000 or so clones, 84% seen once. Sequenced sample: peripheral blood. All receptors derive from a man in his sixties with acute or convalescent COVID-19.

The genes are TRBV5-1 and TRBJ2-7; 7 nucleotides match TRBD1. From germline, CDR1 is SGHRS and CDR2 YFSETQ. V was pared by 0 bases and J by 2 bases, with 11 bases of the junction left unmatched. The CDR3 length is 17 residues. CDR3 protein: CASSLAPSGTAAYEQYV. In nucleotides, the CDR3 is TGCGCCAGCAGCTTGGCCCCCTCGGGGACAGCAGCCTACGAGCAGTACGTC.

As for this clone: Other nucleotide sequences in the sample specify the same CDR3. CDR3: CAWRTGNYGYTF. CDR3 bases: TGTGCCTGGAGGACAGGCAACTATGGCTACACCTTC. The chain recombines TRBV30 with TRBJ1-2; D is possibly TRBD1 (6 bases). Germline CDR1 reads GTSNPN; CDR2 reads SVGIG (reference sequence). This CDR3 spans 12 amino acids. V was cut by 3 bases and J by 2 bases, with 7 bases left in between.

The rearrangement links TRBV11-2 to TRBJ2-3; the D gene is possibly TRBD2 (5 bases). The CDR3 covers 14 residues. The germline CDR1 and CDR2 sequences are SGHAT and FQNNGV. The germline V and J ends were trimmed by 5 bases and 1 base, with 10 bases remaining between them. The CDR3 loop is CASSVLSGTDTQYF. The DNA for the CDR3 is TGTGCCAGCAGCGTTCTTAGCGGCACAGATACGCAGTATTTT.

The chain combines TRBV30 with TRBJ2-7; the D is unclear. V was shortened by 4 bases and J by 1 base, with 14 bases between the two germline ends. The germline gives CDR1 GTSNPN, CDR2 SVGIG (reference sequence). CDR3 length equals 14 residues. CDR3 coding DNA: TGTGCCTGGAACCCCCATCCCAGTTCCTACGAGCAGTACTTC. The encoded protein is CAWNPHPSSYEQYF. The variable domain in full, completed from reference TRBV30 and TRBJ2-7, reads SQTIHQWPATLVQPVGSPLSLECTVEGTSNPNLYWYRQAAGRGLQLLFYSVGIGQISSEVPQNLSASRPQDRQFILSSKKLLLSDSGFYLCAWNPHPSSYEQYFGPGTRLTVT.

This clone was counted once. J is TRBJ1-5 and V is TRBV6-5; tentatively, D is TRBD1 (6 bases). Per germline, CDR1 MNHEY and CDR2 SVGAGI. This CDR3 contains 15 residues. V lost 6 bases and J lost 2, with 14 bases in between. The CDR3 DNA reads as TGTGCCAGCAGCCTGTCTCGACAGGGCAATCAGCCCCAGCATTTT. This translates into CASSLSRQGNQPQHF.

In its sample, this clone was seen a few times. J is TRBJ1-5 and V is TRBV10-1; D not certain. With 4 bases removed from V and 5 bases from J, the gap between germline ends came to 6 bases. The CDR3 consists of 12 residues. Germline V gene data show CDR1 as WNHNN and CDR2 as SYGVQD (reference sequence). The CDR3 spells CASSAPYQPQHF. The CDR3 nucleotides read TGCGCCAGCAGTGCCCCTTATCAGCCCCAGCATTTT.

This clone was seen only once. The rearrangement uses TRBV7-2 and TRBJ2-1, with D possibly being TRBD1 (5 bases). The CDR3 totals 15 residues. V was clipped by 3 bases and J by 3 bases, with 12 bases between them. The germline V gene has CDR1 SGHTA and CDR2 FQGNSA. Written as DNA, the CDR3 is TGTGCCAGCAGCTTTGACAGATCCATCTACAATGAGCAGTTCTTC. Residues: CASSFDRSIYNEQFF.